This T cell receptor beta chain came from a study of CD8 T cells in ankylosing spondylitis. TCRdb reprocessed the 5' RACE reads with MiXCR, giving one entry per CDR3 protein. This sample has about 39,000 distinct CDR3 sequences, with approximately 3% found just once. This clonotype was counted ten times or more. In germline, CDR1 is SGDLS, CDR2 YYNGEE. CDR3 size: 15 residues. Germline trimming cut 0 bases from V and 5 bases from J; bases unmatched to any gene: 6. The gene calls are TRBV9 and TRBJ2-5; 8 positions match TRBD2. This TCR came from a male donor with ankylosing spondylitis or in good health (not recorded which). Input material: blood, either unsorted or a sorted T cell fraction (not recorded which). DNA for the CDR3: TGTGCCAGCAGCGTAGCGGGAGGGCCTCTCGAGACCCAGTACTTC. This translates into CASSVAGGPLETQYF. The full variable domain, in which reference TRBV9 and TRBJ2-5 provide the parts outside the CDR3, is DSGVTQTPKHLITATGQRVTLRCSPRSGDLSVYWYQQSLDQGLQFLIQYYNGEERAKGNILERFSAQQFPDLHSELNLSSLELGDSALYFCASSVAGGPLETQYFGPGTRLLVL.